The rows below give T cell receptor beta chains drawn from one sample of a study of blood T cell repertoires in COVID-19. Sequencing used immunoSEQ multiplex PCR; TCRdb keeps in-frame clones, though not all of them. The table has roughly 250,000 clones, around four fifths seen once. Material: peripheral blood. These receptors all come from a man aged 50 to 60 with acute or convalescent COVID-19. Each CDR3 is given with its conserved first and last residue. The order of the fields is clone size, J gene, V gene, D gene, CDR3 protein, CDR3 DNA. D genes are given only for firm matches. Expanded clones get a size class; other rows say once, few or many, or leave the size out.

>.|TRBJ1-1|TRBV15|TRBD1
CATSRDRGLNTEAFF
TGTGCCACCAGCAGAGATAGGGGGCTAAACACTGAAGCTTTCTTT
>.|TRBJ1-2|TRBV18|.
CASSPEGGIDGHYGYTF
TGTGCCAGCTCACCCGAGGGCGGGATAGACGGACACTATGGCTACACCTTC
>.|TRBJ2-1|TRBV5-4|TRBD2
CASSLGASGSAEQFF
TGTGCCAGCAGCCTCGGAGCTAGCGGGAGTGCTGAGCAGTTCTTC
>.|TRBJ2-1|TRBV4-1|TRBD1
CASSQLDRGMVNEQFF
TGCGCCAGCAGCCAGCTCGACAGGGGTATGGTCAATGAGCAGTTCTTC
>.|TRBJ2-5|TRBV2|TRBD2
CASRETSSRETQYF
TGTGCCAGCAGGGAGACTAGCAGTCGGGAGACCCAGTACTTC
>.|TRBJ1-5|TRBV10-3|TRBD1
CAIRAIGQDQPQHF
TGTGCCATCAGAGCAATAGGACAGGATCAGCCCCAGCATTTT
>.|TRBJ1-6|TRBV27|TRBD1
CASAPSLHFRQGWNSPLHF
TGTGCCAGCGCCCCATCTCTTCACTTTCGACAGGGATGGAATTCACCCCTCCACTTT
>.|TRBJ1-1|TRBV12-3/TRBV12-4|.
CASSLSGITEAFF
TGTGCCAGCAGTTTGTCAGGGATCACTGAAGCTTTCTTT
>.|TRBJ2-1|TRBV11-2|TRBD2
CASTLGLAEFNEQFF
TGTGCCAGCACGCTAGGACTAGCGGAGTTCAATGAGCAGTTCTTC
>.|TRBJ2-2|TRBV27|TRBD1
CASRRQGAPGELFF
TGTGCCAGCAGACGACAGGGGGCGCCCGGGGAGCTGTTTTTT
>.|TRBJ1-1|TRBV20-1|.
CSATEGQSGTEAFF
TGCAGTGCTACTGAGGGACAATCGGGCACTGAAGCTTTCTTT
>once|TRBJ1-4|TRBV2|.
CASRTLPGGKLFF
TGTGCCAGCAGGACACTTCCTGGTGGAAAACTGTTTTTT
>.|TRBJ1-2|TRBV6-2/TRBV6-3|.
CASSLQLTYGYTF
TGTGCCAGCAGCTTACAGCTAACCTATGGCTACACCTTC
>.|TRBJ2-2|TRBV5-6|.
CASSLVRGRANTGELFF
TGTGCCAGCAGCTTGGTCCGCGGCAGGGCGAACACCGGGGAGCTGTTTTTT
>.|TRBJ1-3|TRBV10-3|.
CAISRQGGDTIYF
TGTGCCATCAGCCGTCAGGGCGGGGACACCATATATTTT
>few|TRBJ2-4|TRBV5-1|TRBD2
CASSLVPSGGAGNIQYF
TGCGCCAGCAGCTTGGTCCCTAGCGGGGGGGCCGGGAACATTCAGTACTTC
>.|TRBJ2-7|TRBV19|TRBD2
CASSRLAGNSYEQYF
TGTGCCAGTAGCAGACTAGCGGGGAACTCCTACGAGCAGTACTTC
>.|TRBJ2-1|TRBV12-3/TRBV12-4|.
CASSRTRFSEQFF
TGTGCCAGCAGTCGCACACGTTTCAGTGAGCAGTTCTTC
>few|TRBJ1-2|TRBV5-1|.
CASSLGEVGTVYGYTF
TGCGCCAGCAGCTTGGGGGAAGTAGGGACTGTTTATGGCTACACCTTC
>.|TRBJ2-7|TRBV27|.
CASSFRTGQGGGSEQYF
TGTGCCAGCAGTTTTCGAACCGGACAGGGCGGGGGAAGCGAGCAGTACTTC
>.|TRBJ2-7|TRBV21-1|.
CASSVRSGSGAIYEQYF
TGTGCCAGCAGCGTCCGTAGCGGGAGTGGGGCTATATACGAGCAGTACTTC
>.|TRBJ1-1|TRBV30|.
CAWSGNGAFF
TGTGCCTGGAGCGGTAACGGGGCTTTCTTT
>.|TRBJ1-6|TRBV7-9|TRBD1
CASSTGTGTRSYNSPLHF
TGTGCCAGCAGCACCGGGACAGGGACGCGCTCCTATAATTCACCCCTCCACTTT
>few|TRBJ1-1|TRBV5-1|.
CASSYGRSSDTEAFF
TGCGCCAGCAGCTACGGAAGATCGAGCGACACTGAAGCTTTCTTT
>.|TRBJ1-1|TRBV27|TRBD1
CASSPLQGARGEAFF
TGTGCCAGCAGTCCCTTACAGGGGGCACGGGGTGAAGCTTTCTTT
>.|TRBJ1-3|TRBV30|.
CAWSVKGDFGNTIYF
TGTGCCTGGAGTGTAAAGGGGGATTTTGGAAACACCATATATTTT
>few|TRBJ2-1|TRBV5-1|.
CASSLSLAAGEQFF
TGCGCCAGCAGCTTGAGTCTAGCAGCGGGTGAGCAGTTCTTC
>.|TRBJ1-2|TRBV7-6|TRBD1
CASSRTGTEAERGGYTF
TGTGCCAGCAGCCGGACCGGGACAGAGGCCGAGAGGGGTGGCTACACCTTC
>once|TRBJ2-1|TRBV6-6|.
CASSSQLASYNEQFF
TGTGCCAGCAGTTCTCAGCTAGCGTCCTACAATGAGCAGTTCTTC
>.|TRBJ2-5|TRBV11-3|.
CASSPTKEETQYF
TGTGCCAGCAGCCCCACCAAGGAGGAGACCCAGTACTTC
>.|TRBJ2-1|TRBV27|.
CASSLNVAGRSYNEQFF
TGTGCCAGCAGTTTAAATGTGGCGGGCCGCTCCTACAATGAGCAGTTCTTC
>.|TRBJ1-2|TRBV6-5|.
CASRRGVFGYTF
TGTGCCAGCAGACGCGGGGTTTTTGGCTACACCTTC
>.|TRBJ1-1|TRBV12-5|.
CASDGGGQAGMNTEAFF
TGTGCTAGTGACGGGGGGGGCCAGGCTGGGATGAACACTGAAGCTTTCTTT
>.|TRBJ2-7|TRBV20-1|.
CSASHPVETGRQYF
TGCAGTGCTAGTCACCCGGTGGAGACAGGCAGACAGTACTTC
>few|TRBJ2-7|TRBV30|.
CAWSLRQGGHEQYF
TGTGCCTGGAGTTTGAGACAGGGAGGACACGAGCAGTACTTC
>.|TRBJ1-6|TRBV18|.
CASSSTDQTSSYNSPLHF
TGTGCCAGCTCAAGCACAGACCAGACCAGCTCCTATAATTCACCCCTCCACTTT
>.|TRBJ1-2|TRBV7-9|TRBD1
CASSSAGTGGSGYTF
TGTGCCAGCAGCTCGGCTGGGACAGGGGGCAGTGGCTACACCTTC
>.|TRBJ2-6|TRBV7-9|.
CASSFEVANVLTF
TGTGCCAGCAGCTTCGAGGTGGCCAACGTCCTGACTTTC
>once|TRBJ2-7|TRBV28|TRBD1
CAGSGQPTYEQYF
TGTGCCGGCTCGGGACAGCCGACCTACGAGCAGTACTTC
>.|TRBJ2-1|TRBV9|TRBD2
CASSAAGGGYNEQFF
TGTGCCAGCAGCGCGGCGGGGGGAGGGTACAATGAGCAGTTCTTC
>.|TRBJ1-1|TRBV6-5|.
CASTYGSQNTEAFF
TGTGCCAGCACCTACGGGTCCCAGAACACTGAAGCTTTCTTT
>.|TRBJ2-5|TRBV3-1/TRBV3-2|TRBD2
CASTATGGETQYF
TGTGCGAGCACGGCTACGGGGGGAGAGACCCAGTACTTC
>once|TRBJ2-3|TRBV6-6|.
CASSYGRGTDTQYF
TGTGCCAGCAGTTACGGCAGGGGTACAGATACGCAGTATTTT
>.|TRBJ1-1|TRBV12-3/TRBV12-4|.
CASSPRGLEAFF
TGTGCCAGCAGTCCACGAGGGCTCGAAGCTTTCTTT
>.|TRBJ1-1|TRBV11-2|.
CASSLMVGGTEAFF
TGTGCCAGCAGCTTAATGGTCGGGGGGACTGAAGCTTTCTTT
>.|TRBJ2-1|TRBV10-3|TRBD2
CAISALKTSGNNNEQFF
TGTGCCATCAGTGCCTTAAAAACTAGCGGGAACAACAATGAGCAGTTCTTC
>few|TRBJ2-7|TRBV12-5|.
CASGLMWGMQGHEQYF
TGTGCTAGTGGTTTGATGTGGGGTATGCAGGGTCACGAGCAGTACTTC
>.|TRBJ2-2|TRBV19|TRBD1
CASTPGQGGDIGELFF
TGTGCCAGTACCCCGGGACAGGGAGGGGATATCGGGGAGCTGTTTTTT
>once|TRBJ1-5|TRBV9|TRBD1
CASSEGQGFQPQHF
TGTGCCAGCAGCGAGGGACAGGGTTTCCAGCCCCAGCATTTT
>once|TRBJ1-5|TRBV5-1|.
CASRPGAGQPQHF
TGCGCCAGCAGGCCAGGGGCAGGTCAGCCCCAGCATTTT
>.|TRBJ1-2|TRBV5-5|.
CASSLESDRPFYGYTF
TGTGCCAGCAGCTTGGAATCTGACAGGCCCTTCTATGGCTACACCTTC
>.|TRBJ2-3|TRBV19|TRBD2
CASSIVTAGTSTDTQYF
TGTGCCAGTAGTATAGTAACAGCGGGGACGAGCACAGATACGCAGTATTTT
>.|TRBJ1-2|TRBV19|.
CASSIVRTANFNYGYTF
TGTGCCAGTAGTATAGTTCGGACAGCAAACTTTAACTATGGCTACACCTTC
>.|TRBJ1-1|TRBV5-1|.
CASSSWGGETEAFF
TGCGCCAGCAGCTCCTGGGGGGGTGAAACTGAAGCTTTCTTT
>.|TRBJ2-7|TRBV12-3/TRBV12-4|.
CASSLSSIYEQYF
TGTGCCAGCAGTTTATCCTCTATTTACGAGCAGTACTTC
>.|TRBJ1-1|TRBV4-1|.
CASSQVAEANTEAFF
TGCGCCAGCAGCCAAGTTGCCGAAGCGAACACTGAAGCTTTCTTT
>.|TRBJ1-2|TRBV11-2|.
CASSSRGYGYTF
TGTGCCAGCAGCAGCAGGGGTTATGGCTACACCTTC
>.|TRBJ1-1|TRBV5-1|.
CASRGSGEGTEAFF
TGCGCCAGCAGGGGGTCAGGGGAAGGCACTGAAGCTTTCTTT
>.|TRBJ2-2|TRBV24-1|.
CATSDWEAKNTGELFF
TGTGCCACCAGTGATTGGGAGGCTAAAAACACCGGGGAGCTGTTTTTT
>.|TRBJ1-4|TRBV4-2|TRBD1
CASSQGPGQGEKLFF
TGTGCCAGCAGCCAAGGGCCGGGACAGGGAGAAAAACTGTTTTTT